Listed below are T cell receptor beta chains from one sample, sequenced in a study of shared clonotypes between healthy human individuals. Sequencing used immunoSEQ multiplex PCR; TCRdb keeps in-frame clones, though not all of them. The table records a few hundred thousand clones, about 97% of them present only once. Sequenced: naive CD4+ T cells sorted from blood. These receptors were obtained from a woman aged 30 to 39 in good health. Both conserved end residues are part of each CDR3. Each record gives: V gene, J gene, D gene, clone size, CDR3 DNA, CDR3 protein. D genes are given only for firm matches. Only part of the rows carry a size: once, few, many, or a class if the clone is expanded.

TRBV19	TRBJ1-5	.	.	TGTGCCAGTAAAACCCAAGTGCTTAGCAATCAGCCCCAGCATTTT	CASKTQVLSNQPQHF
TRBV10-1	TRBJ2-3	.	.	TGCGCCAGCAGTGAGGCTCGAGGGAATACGCAGTATTTT	CASSEARGNTQYF
TRBV6-5	TRBJ2-4	TRBD2	.	TGTGCCAGCAGTCACGGGACTAGCCAGTACTTC	CASSHGTSQYF
TRBV2	TRBJ1-5	.	.	TGTGCCAGCAGTGAAGGGGGGTACCAGCCCCAGCATTTT	CASSEGGYQPQHF
TRBV18	TRBJ2-5	.	.	TGTGCCAGCTCACCAGTGGAGACCCAGTACTTC	CASSPVETQYF
TRBV6-5	TRBJ2-7	TRBD1	.	TGTGCCAGCAGCAAGACAGGGACCTACGAGCAGTACTTC	CASSKTGTYEQYF
TRBV5-4	TRBJ2-6	.	.	TGTGCCAGCAGCTCCCCGGGGGGCGCTGGGGCCAACGTCCTGACTTTC	CASSSPGGAGANVLTF
TRBV28	TRBJ1-2	.	.	TGTGCCAGCACCCCAACTTCCTATGGCTACACCTTC	CASTPTSYGYTF
TRBV5-8	TRBJ2-7	TRBD1	.	TGTGCCAGCAGCGACGTAAGGGGGCGCTACGAGCAGTACTTC	CASSDVRGRYEQYF
TRBV6-1	TRBJ2-2	TRBD2	.	TGTGCCAGTTCCGGGACTACGAACACCGGGGAGCTGTTTTTT	CASSGTTNTGELFF
TRBV20-1	TRBJ2-7	.	.	TGCAGTGTCAAGAGCCGGTTAGAGCAGTACTTC	CSVKSRLEQYF
TRBV6-1	TRBJ1-5	.	.	TGTGCCAGCAGTGAGGGGGGATTTCAGCCCCAGCATTTT	CASSEGGFQPQHF
TRBV28	TRBJ2-1	.	.	TGTGCCAGCAGTTTACTCGCGGTAGCTGGTGAGCAGTTCTTC	CASSLLAVAGEQFF
TRBV6-5	TRBJ2-7	.	.	TGTGCCACCCGCTGGGCAGGGGATTCTGACGAGCAGTACTTC	CATRWAGDSDEQYF
TRBV6-6	TRBJ2-5	TRBD1	.	TGTGCCAGCAGTTACTCAGGGACAGCTAAAGAGACCCAGTACTTC	CASSYSGTAKETQYF
TRBV15	TRBJ2-1	TRBD2	.	TGTGCCACCAGCAGAGGGACTAGCGGGAATGAGCAGTTCTTC	CATSRGTSGNEQFF
TRBV27	TRBJ2-2	.	.	TGTGCCAGCAGTTTAGTTGGAAGGACTTCGAACACCGGGGAGCTGTTTTTT	CASSLVGRTSNTGELFF
TRBV5-1	TRBJ2-1	TRBD2	.	TGCGCCAGCAGCTTGGGGTTAGCGGGAGGGCGAGAGGTTGAGCAGTTCTTC	CASSLGLAGGREVEQFF
TRBV5-1	TRBJ2-7	TRBD2	.	TGCGCCAGCAGCTTGCAGGCGGGGGGATACTACGAGCAGTACTTC	CASSLQAGGYYEQYF
TRBV11-2	TRBJ2-1	TRBD2	.	TGTGCCAGCAGCCGCCCCGGGACTAGCCGACACAATGAGCAGTTCTTC	CASSRPGTSRHNEQFF
TRBV25-1	TRBJ1-5	TRBD1	.	TGTGCCAGCAGTGAACCGGGACAGCAATATAGCAATCAGCCCCAGCATTTT	CASSEPGQQYSNQPQHF
TRBV5-5	TRBJ2-1	TRBD1	.	TGTGCCAGCAGCCCACCACGGGGACAGGGAGCGAATGAGCAGTTCTTC	CASSPPRGQGANEQFF
TRBV28	TRBJ2-7	TRBD1	.	TGTGCCAGCAGTTCCCACTCCGGGACAGAGAGCTACGAGCAGTACTTC	CASSSHSGTESYEQYF
TRBV19	TRBJ2-1	.	.	TGTGCCAGTAGTATGGCCAGGGGATACAATGAGCAGTTCTTC	CASSMARGYNEQFF
TRBV18	TRBJ1-5	.	once	TGTGCCAGCTCACCCGGAGTCAATCAGCCCCAGCATTTT	CASSPGVNQPQHF
TRBV10-3	TRBJ1-3	.	.	TGTGCCATCAGTGAGGTAATGGCTGGAAACACCATATATTTT	CAISEVMAGNTIYF
TRBV27	TRBJ2-3	TRBD2	.	TGTGCCAGCAGTATAACTAGCGGGATTGTCGCAGATACGCAGTATTTT	CASSITSGIVADTQYF
TRBV30	TRBJ1-1	.	.	TGTGCCTGGAGTGTAATTGGGAGCACTGAAGCTTTCTTT	CAWSVIGSTEAFF
TRBV28	TRBJ2-1	TRBD2	.	TGTGCCAGCAGCAAATTCCCTATAGGACTAGCAAGGAATGAGCAGTTCTTC	CASSKFPIGLARNEQFF
TRBV5-8	TRBJ1-2	.	.	TGTGCCAGCAGCTTGGCCGCGTGGTCGACATATGGCTACACCTTC	CASSLAAWSTYGYTF
TRBV6-6	TRBJ1-5	TRBD1	.	TGTGCCAGCAGTTCCAGGACAGGGGGCGGGCAGCCCCAGCATTTT	CASSSRTGGGQPQHF
TRBV10-2	TRBJ2-7	TRBD1	.	TGCGCCAGCAGTGGAGAGACAGGGGGAACTAGAGACGAGCAGTACTTC	CASSGETGGTRDEQYF
TRBV19	TRBJ2-7	.	.	TGTGCCAGTAGTATTATGGCAGGACCCTTGGGGGAGCAGTACTTC	CASSIMAGPLGEQYF
TRBV7-8	TRBJ2-7	.	.	TGTGCCAGCAGCGTAAACTACGAGCAGTACTTC	CASSVNYEQYF
TRBV28	TRBJ1-5	.	.	TGTGCCAGGAGGGGCCCGGGGGAAGGCAATCAGCCCCAGCATTTT	CARRGPGEGNQPQHF
TRBV7-8	TRBJ1-1	TRBD1	.	TGTGCCAGCAGCTTAGCGCAAGGACAGGGGGCTCGGAAGATCGGGAACACTGAAGCTTTCTTT	CASSLAQGQGARKIGNTEAFF
TRBV11-2	TRBJ1-1	TRBD1	once	TGTGCCAGCAGCACCACAGGGGGCAACACTGAAGCTTTCTTT	CASSTTGGNTEAFF
TRBV18	TRBJ1-1	TRBD1	.	TGTGCCAGCTCACCGTCCAAACAGGGGGACACTGAAGCTTTCTTT	CASSPSKQGDTEAFF
TRBV4-1	TRBJ1-1	TRBD1	.	TGCGCCAGCAGCCCACCGGGACAGAAGTCTACTGAAGCTTTCTTT	CASSPPGQKSTEAFF
TRBV7-9	TRBJ2-2	TRBD1	.	TGTGCCAGCAGCTCGGACAGGGGTGCCGGGGAGCTGTTTTTT	CASSSDRGAGELFF
TRBV9	TRBJ2-1	TRBD2	.	TGTGCCAGCAGCGTAGCCCGGCTAGCGGAGGACAATGAGCAGTTCTTC	CASSVARLAEDNEQFF
TRBV28	TRBJ1-4	.	.	TGTGCCAGCAGTTTACAGGGCCTCAATGGGAATGAAAAACTGTTTTTT	CASSLQGLNGNEKLFF
TRBV5-1	TRBJ2-2	TRBD2	.	TGCGCCAGCAGCTTAAGCGGGAGGATAGTCACCGGGGAGCTGTTTTTT	CASSLSGRIVTGELFF
TRBV14	TRBJ1-1	.	.	TGTGCCAGCAGGCGTCCAGGGATTCCCACTGAAGCTTTCTTT	CASRRPGIPTEAFF
TRBV5-1	TRBJ2-5	TRBD2	.	TGCGCCAGCAGCTTGGGTGGGACTAGCGGGAGCCCCGGGACCCAGTACTTC	CASSLGGTSGSPGTQYF
TRBV28	TRBJ2-7	.	.	TGTGCCAGCAGTTTCTTTCCGGCTTCGAGGGGCTCCTACGAGCAGTACTTC	CASSFFPASRGSYEQYF
TRBV27	TRBJ2-1	TRBD2	.	TGTGCCAGCAGCTCCTGGACTAGTTCTCCTGAGCAGTTCTTC	CASSSWTSSPEQFF
TRBV5-1	TRBJ1-3	TRBD1	.	TGCGCCAGCAGCGAAACAGGGGCTGGAAACACCATATATTTT	CASSETGAGNTIYF
TRBV11-3	TRBJ2-7	.	once	TGTGCCAGCAGCTCCCGTGATCAGGGGGGCGAGCAGTACTTC	CASSSRDQGGEQYF
TRBV19	TRBJ1-1	.	.	TGTGCCAGTATAAGCTGGTACACTGAAGCTTTCTTT	CASISWYTEAFF
TRBV18	TRBJ2-2	TRBD1	.	TGTGCCAGCTCCCCCGACAGGGATAACACCGGGGAGCTGTTTTTT	CASSPDRDNTGELFF
TRBV6-6	TRBJ1-2	TRBD1	.	TGTGCCAGCAGTCCAAGACAGGGCTATGGCTACACCTTC	CASSPRQGYGYTF
TRBV4-2	TRBJ2-6	.	once	TGTGCCAGCAGCTTGGATAGCTCTGGGGCCAACGTCCTGACTTTC	CASSLDSSGANVLTF
TRBV18	TRBJ2-7	TRBD2	.	TGTGCCAGCTCACGACTAGCGGGGAAGGAAGAGCAGTACTTC	CASSRLAGKEEQYF
TRBV7-3	TRBJ2-2	.	.	TGTGCCAGCAGCCCGTACACCGGGGAGCTGTTTTTT	CASSPYTGELFF